This T cell receptor (beta chain) was retrieved from a study of cytomegalovirus exposure and HLA in healthy donors (dated by TCRdb to about 2017). For the wider study: In an earlier analysis of 450 to 750 of the donors, 250 to 350 Gb of sequence data and 117 million unique TCR beta sequences from about 179 million T cells were reported. About 320 gigabases of sequencing data and 80 million or so unique TCR sequences were included in an early release covering roughly 600 HLA-typed donors. Of the roughly 420 genotyped donors, 75% to 85% were placed in the genetic ancestry cluster associated with self-reported Caucasian donors. The study aimed to test whether cataloging public T cell receptors could reveal signatures of past pathogen exposure. The study profiled the T cell repertoires of 550 to 700 subjects by immunosequencing and related them to cytomegalovirus serostatus. A separate validation cohort of roughly 130 different subjects was used in addition to the roughly 700-subject first cohort. To predict cytomegalovirus infection status, the study brought together high-throughput TCR immunosequencing, statistical association of individual TCRs with disease status, and machine learning. A later analysis re-analyzed previously published TCR beta repertoires from about 730 donors and added high-resolution HLA genotyping to study TCR occurrence patterns. Rather than drawing on any new phenotypic data, the later analysis identified candidate immune exposures from TCR beta sequences and the way those sequences occurred across donors. To decide whether each TCR beta V gene segment behaved as functional or pseudogenic, an earlier analysis of approximately 600 of the donors relied on high-throughput TCR beta sequencing. Donor age, sex, ethnicity and CMV serostatus were compiled together with the repertoire data. A later genetic analysis took genome-wide SNP genotypes for about 65% of the 666 donors and used that subset as a discovery cohort. Every discovery cohort repertoire had been produced on one sequencing platform. Class I and class II HLA loci were covered by the typing at four-digit resolution. Typing coverage varied by locus: roughly 620-640 donors for A, B, C, DRB1 and DQB1; some 520 for DQA1; nearly 610 for DPA1; fewer than 480 for DPB1. Roughly five DR-DQ haplotypes were handled as single units for association and clustering because linkage in the cohort was strong. On average, roughly 240,000 unique TCR beta nucleotide sequences were sequenced per donor among several hundred genotyped donors of the cohort, with roughly 18% of those sequences being non-productive.

In total, 630 or so healthy bone marrow donors made up the cohort. At the time of sampling, all cohort members were nominally healthy, though unrecorded immune exposures were likely present. The donor was CMV seropositive and belonged to the group of around 300 seropositive cohort members. A peripheral blood sample was provided by each donor, and peripheral blood mononuclear cells were used for TCR beta sequencing. Genomic DNA extraction from the blood cell samples was performed with the Qiagen DNeasy Blood Extraction Kit. The library was generated by the immunoSEQ multiplex PCR assay. A mixture of 60 forward primers for TCR Vbeta segments and 13 reverse primers for TCR Jbeta segments was used in the multiplex PCR. The CDR3 region of rearranged TCR beta genes was amplified from genomic DNA by a multiplex PCR assay. On the Illumina HiSeq System, the amplified TCR beta libraries were sequenced as 87-base-pair reads. For the original study's pipeline: Across the 670 or so repertoires, a later analysis counted 78 million or so unique TCR beta chains, roughly 11 million of which were shared by at least two donors. Raw reads were error-corrected and collapsed into unique sequences with a nearest-neighbor algorithm that merged closely related sequences to remove PCR and sequencing errors. To assign V, D and J gene segments, CDR3 sequences were aligned to IMGT reference sequences. For a sequence to be retained, a match of at least six nucleotides to both a V gene segment and a J gene segment was required. Rearrangements were called productive when the CDR3 lacked stop codons and stayed in frame with V and J; all others were non-productive. CDR3 was defined by IMGT convention, running from the second conserved V-encoded cysteine to the conserved J-encoded phenylalanine. Sequences without an unambiguous match to a single V gene segment were excluded from the earlier analysis of 587 of the donors. An earlier analysis of about 590 of the donors classified V segments as functional when productive rearrangements were above 56.7% and as segregating when the standard deviation between donors was above 5%. A statistical classification framework was developed to diagnose cytomegalovirus status using the catalog of TCR beta chain sequences. In a later analysis, TCR nucleotide sequences were compared against IMGT/GENE-DB human TR gene sequences so that V and J genes could be assigned. The TCRdist pipeline was used in a later analysis to assign CDR3 sequences and most-parsimonious VDJ recombination scenarios. In a later analysis, each TCR beta chain was defined by its CDR3 amino acid sequence together with its V-gene family, and reads without a unique V-gene family were excluded. In a later analysis, fewer than 600 highly shared, low-generation-probability nucleotide sequences were removed to address suspected cross-contamination and a sequencing artifact. In a later analysis, a clonal expansion index for each public chain was calculated from normalized within-repertoire ranks of inferred template counts. In a later analysis, generation probabilities were computed using a VDJ recombination model fitted to out-of-frame rearrangements, and the results were checked against IGoR. Hypergeometric tests were used in a later analysis to score TCR-TCR, TCR-HLA and TCR-CMV co-occurrence, with a repertoire-size bias correction applied to the TCR pairs. False discovery rates were estimated in a later analysis by permuting HLA or CMV assignments 20 times. In a later analysis, co-occurring TCRs were grouped using DBSCAN, and TCRdist sequence similarity was added for clustering within HLA-allele-positive subsets. Repertoires with fewer than 30,000 or more than 120,000 public chains were left out of co-occurrence clustering, as were five repertoires with anomalous nucleotide sharing. The clones in this table, taken by TCRdb from immuneACCESS, are in-frame only. Not every clone is retained; where verified, under half of the shortfall comes from an unresolved V gene, and the cause of the rest is unknown. V and J calls and clone size are as listed in that table; D and trimming were resolved from the DNA. This sample lists about 140,000 clones; approximately 80% were detected once. Together, the top ten hold roughly 8.8% of the sample.

After removal of 4 bases from V and 5 bases from J, the junction retains 9 bases not matched to a gene. For CDR1 and CDR2, the germline V gene lists SGHRS and YFSETQ. The CDR3 holds 15 amino acids from the cysteine to the phenylalanine. The sequence is cut down to CDR3 DNA, 45 bases in frame from base 1. About this clone: Its antigen is currently not known. No quality values exist for individual bases; no much larger clone is one base distant.

Results and caveats for the whole study, not just this receptor: The authors suggested that the approach could potentially be generalized to other disease states and immunological phenotypes. A few of the identified cytomegalovirus-associated TCR beta chains were confirmed in vitro to be specific for cytomegalovirus antigens. According to a later analysis, parvovirus B19, influenza, CMV and Epstein-Barr virus appeared linked to several top co-occurrence clusters. In a later analysis, HLA-associated TCR beta chains showed more clonal expansion and lower generation probabilities than non-associated chains that were equally common. Across donors, most TCR sequences were observed very rarely, whereas some public TCRs were present in many individuals. In both the original and validation cohorts, the classifier was reported to diagnose cytomegalovirus status with high specificity and sensitivity. Because counts were too low, some 17 rarely observed V segments, including chromosome 9 orphons, were excluded from the earlier analysis of roughly 580 of the donors. The cohort was sequenced for TCR beta chains only, and without alpha or paired-chain data the features that could be detected were limited. A later genetic analysis associated a missense DCLRE1C variant with V-gene and J-gene trimming of TCR beta chains, and an independent cohort replicated the association. A cluster of highly shared sequence variants was judged likely to be a technical artifact of the sequencing pipeline. Linkage disequilibrium might explain the correlated functional status among segregating V segments, but an unknown experimental factor could not be excluded. Because HLA typing was unavailable for some donors at each locus, only the typed subset was used in association tests. According to a later genetic analysis, donors in an Asian-associated ancestry cluster had fewer N-insertions in productive TCRs than the approximately 670-donor mean. When HLA alleles, especially DR and DQ, strongly co-occurred, attributing TCR associations to individual alleles was difficult. Roughly uniform sequencing depth across donors was assumed in presence/absence analyses, although this assumption may not hold. In a later analysis, more than 15,000 TCR beta sequences were associated with specific HLA alleles at a false discovery rate of 0.05. CMV serostatus was the only immune exposure information available for the cohort. The 87-base-pair reads could not distinguish some IMGT-functional V segments, including TRBV6-2 and TRBV6-3, so those segments were excluded. The study listed approximately 160 TCR beta chains as associated with cytomegalovirus. A further reported finding was that TCR beta sequences accurately predicted the HLA-A and HLA-B alleles for most subjects in the first cohort. According to a later analysis, TCR association rates differed among HLA loci, with DRB1 alleles showing the most associated TCRs and HLA-C alleles showing the fewest. An earlier analysis of around 500 of the donors showed that most TCR beta V segments appeared in productive rearrangements either about 87% or about 30% of the time, which broadly matched IMGT annotations. Most CMV-associated TCR beta chains appeared to be HLA-restricted in a later analysis, and the HLA associations seemed to be driven largely by CMV exposure.

Specimen: PBMCs. This sequence uses TRBV5-1 and TRBJ2-5, with 9 bases matching TRBD2. This TCR was sampled from a woman in her forties or fifties in good health and CMV-seropositive. The CDR3 protein sequence reads: CASSAGLAGIETQYF. The DNA sequence follows: TGCGCCAGCAGCGCGGGACTAGCAGGGATCGAGACCCAGTACTTC. Reference TRBV5-1 and TRBJ2-5 genes cover what lies past the CDR3, so the full variable domain is KAGVTQTPRYLIKTRGQQVTLSCSPISGHRSVSWYQQTPGQGLQFLFEYFSETQRNKGNFPGRFSGRQFSNSRSEMNVSTLELGDSALYLCASSAGLAGIETQYFGPGTRLLVL.